This TCR beta chain was profiled in a study of radiation and T cells in renal cell carcinoma. General observations from the study: No pretreatment tumor biopsies were available for baseline clonotypes. From baseline, blood top tumor clonotypes peaked at 2 weeks post-radiation.

With 3 bases removed from V and 5 bases from J, the gap between germline ends came to 13 bases. This CDR3 is built from 14 residues. CDR1 and CDR2 (germline): SGHVS, FQNEAQ. Generated by immunoSEQ multiplex PCR, the TCRdb table keeps only in-frame clones and is missing some. Here the sample spans 65,000 or so clones, approximately 80% being singletons. Described time point: blood 4 weeks post-SBRT, at nephrectomy. Treatment reported: 15 Gy SBRT to primary tumor, nephrectomy 4 weeks later. Nephrectomy followed 15 Gy stereotactic body radiation by 4 weeks. After SBRT, blood was collected at 2 and 4 weeks, plus baseline. A remark on this clone: Its antigen is unknown.

Sequencing was performed on blood, taken from a patient whose treatment included radiotherapy and nephrectomy. The chain recombines TRBV7-8 with TRBJ2-5; possible D gene TRBD2, 6 bases. This clonotype was sampled from a man aged 60 to 75 with renal cell carcinoma. The DNA for the CDR3 is TGTGCCAGCAGCTTCGGGGAAGGGAGGGAGACCCAGTACTTC. As protein: CASSFGEGRETQYF.